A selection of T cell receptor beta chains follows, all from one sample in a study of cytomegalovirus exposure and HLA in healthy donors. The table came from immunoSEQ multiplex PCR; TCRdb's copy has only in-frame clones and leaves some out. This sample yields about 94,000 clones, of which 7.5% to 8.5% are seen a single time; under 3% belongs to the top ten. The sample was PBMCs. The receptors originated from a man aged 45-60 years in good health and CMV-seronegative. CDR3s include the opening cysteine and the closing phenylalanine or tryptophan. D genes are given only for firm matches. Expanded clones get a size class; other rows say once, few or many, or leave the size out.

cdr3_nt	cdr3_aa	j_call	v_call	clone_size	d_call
TGTGCCAGCAGTTACCTGGGGGGAGCTGAAGCTTTCTTT	CASSYLGGAEAFF	TRBJ1-1	TRBV6-5	few	.
TGCGCCAGCAGCCCTCTACCGACAGGGGGGACACGAACCGGGGAGCTGTTTTTT	CASSPLPTGGTRTGELFF	TRBJ2-2	TRBV5-1	few	TRBD1
TGTGCCAGTACCTCGACGGGGGGTCATGTTGAGACCCAGTACTTC	CASTSTGGHVETQYF	TRBJ2-5	TRBV19	.	TRBD2
TGTGCCAGCCTCGGGACTGACTATGGCTACACCTTC	CASLGTDYGYTF	TRBJ1-2	TRBV28	few	.
TGTGCCAGCAGCTTATTCCCCAGGAGACAGGGCGTCCATGGCTACACCTTC	CASSLFPRRQGVHGYTF	TRBJ1-2	TRBV7-9	few	TRBD1
TGTGCCAGTAGTATTGGACAGTCCGGGGACATTCAGTACTTC	CASSIGQSGDIQYF	TRBJ2-4	TRBV19	.	.
TGTGCCAGCTCACCACCTAGCGACCCCTACGAGCAGTACTTC	CASSPPSDPYEQYF	TRBJ2-7	TRBV18	.	.
TGTGCCAGCAGCTACAAGATCGGGAGGGGACCCAACTCTGGAAACACCATATATTTT	CASSYKIGRGPNSGNTIYF	TRBJ1-3	TRBV7-9	.	.
TGTGCCAGCAGTGAAATCGCTGGCGGCAGCTTAATGGAGACCCAGTACTTC	CASSEIAGGSLMETQYF	TRBJ2-5	TRBV6-1	.	.
TGTGCCAGCAGCTCCGGGGGGGGGAACATTCAGTACTTC	CASSSGGGNIQYF	TRBJ2-4	TRBV11-3	.	TRBD2
TGTGCCAGCAGTTCGGAGGGGGGGGCCAACTATGAGCAGTACTTC	CASSSEGGANYEQYF	TRBJ2-7	TRBV27	few	.
TGCGCCAGCAGCTTGACTAGCGGAGCCTACGAGCAGTACTTC	CASSLTSGAYEQYF	TRBJ2-7	TRBV5-1	few	TRBD2
TGTGCCAGCAGCTTCATGGGGACTGAGAATTCACCCCTCCACTTT	CASSFMGTENSPLHF	TRBJ1-6	TRBV7-9	.	.
TGTGCCAGCGCAAAAACAGGATGGACTGAAGCTTTCTTT	CASAKTGWTEAFF	TRBJ1-1	TRBV27	few	.
TGTGACAGCAGCTTGACCGGGACAGGCAGCACAGATACGCAGTATTTC	CDSSLTGTGSTDTQYF	TRBJ2-3	TRBV5-6	.	TRBD1
TGTGCTAGCAGCCCCATGGGACTAGATAACGAGCAGTACTTC	CASSPMGLDNEQYF	TRBJ2-7	TRBV7-7	.	TRBD2
TGTGCCAGCAGCCCCACAAATCCACAGGTAGAGACCCAGTACTTC	CASSPTNPQVETQYF	TRBJ2-5	TRBV7-8	.	.
TGTGCCAGCAGCCGAAATCAGGGTCAGCCCCAGCATTTT	CASSRNQGQPQHF	TRBJ1-5	TRBV7-9	.	.
TGTGCCAGCAGCTTAGATCGGCCAGGGCTGGATAGCACTGAAGCTTTCTTT	CASSLDRPGLDSTEAFF	TRBJ1-1	TRBV11-2	few	.
TGTGCCAGCAGCCGGGGACAGCCTCAGGTGGGGACTGAAGCTTTCTTT	CASSRGQPQVGTEAFF	TRBJ1-1	TRBV14	.	TRBD1